Each of the 25 T cell receptor beta chains below was sequenced from the same sample in a study of regulatory T cells in long-lasting Graves disease. CDR3 regions were amplified by Arm-PCR using iRepertoire HTBI primers to build TCR beta libraries. TCRdb re-called the multiplex PCR reads with MiXCR, one entry per CDR3 protein. This sample has approximately 360,000 distinct CDR3 sequences; approximately 12% occur once, and the top ten carry under 20%. Time point given: newly diagnosed GD, antithyroid drugs for less than 3 months. Extracted PBMC RNA gave rise to the TCR library. The data also belong to a second study, concerning T cells in Graves' hyperthyroidism and ophthalmopathy.

The sample in question was peripheral blood mononuclear cells (PBMCs), obtained at new diagnosis, from a patient treated with antithyroid drugs. Receptor source: a woman under 30 with Graves disease.

V and J are TRBV2 and TRBJ2-3, with D unclear. Germline CDR1 SNHLY, CDR2 FYNNEI. V shed 6 bases and J shed 2 bases, with 15 bases lying between them. The length of the CDR3 is 15 residues. The CDR3 sequence: CASRKHHTPTDTQYF. CDR3 sequence (DNA): TGTGCCAGCAGGAAACACCACACTCCCACAGATACGCAGTATTTT. Full variable domain (rest looked up from reference TRBV2 and TRBJ2-3): EPEVTQTPSHQVTQMGQEVILRCVPISNHLYFYWYRQILGQKVEFLVSFYNNEISEKSEIFDDQFSVERPDGSNFTLKIRSTKLEDSAMYFCASRKHHTPTDTQYFGPGTRLTVL.

The chain is built from TRBV19 and TRBJ1-1; a weak D match, TRBD1 (6 bases). From germline, CDR1 is LNHDA and CDR2 SQIVND (reference sequence). The CDR3 spans 14 residues. V shed 3 bases and J shed 4 bases, with 12 bases lying between them. CDR3 loop: CASSIPTGPTEAFF. CDR3 sequence (DNA): TGTGCCAGTAGTATCCCGACAGGTCCCACTGAAGCTTTCTTT.

Comment on this clonotype: A much larger clone is a single base away; this may be a read error. The CDR3 does not close with the conserved phenylalanine or tryptophan, likely indicating a read error. The chain uses TRBV5-1 and TRBJ1-6, with a weak D call TRBD1 (6 bases). The V and J ends lost 4 bases and 6 bases respectively, with 17 bases between them. Germline CDR1 is SGHRS and CDR2 is YFSETQ. This CDR3 comprises 16 residues. CDR3 region: CASSPRDTWGNSPLHS. Here the CDR3 DNA reads TGCGCCAGCAGCCCCCGGGACACGTGGGGTAATTCACCCCTCCACTCT.

The V call is TRBV5-1, the J call TRBJ2-2, with D perhaps TRBD1 (6 bases). The CDR3 is made up of 14 amino acids. V was shortened by 4 bases and J by 7 bases, with 14 bases between the two germline ends. In germline, CDR1 is SGHRS, CDR2 YFSETQ. The CDR3 nucleotides are TGCGCCAGCAGCCTTGCGGACAGTTTCGGGGAGCTGTTTTTT. Its protein is CASSLADSFGELFF.

This clonotype appeared many times. The V call is TRBV20-1, the J call TRBJ2-7; no clear D gene. The V gene's germline CDR1 is DFQATT and CDR2 SNEGSKA (reference sequence). Trimming left V 0 bases short and J 0 bases short, with 12 bases between. This CDR3 contains 15 residues. In DNA form, the CDR3 reads TGCAGTGCTAGAGATCCGGACCGGAGCTCCTACGAGCAGTACTTC. Its translation: CSARDPDRSSYEQYF.

The V gene is TRBV5-1, the J gene TRBJ1-2, with D possibly matching TRBD1 (6 bases). The CDR3 runs 15 residues. Germline V gives CDR1 SGHRS, CDR2 YFSETQ. Deletions cut 4 bases from V and 2 bases from J, with 15 bases between. In DNA form, the CDR3 reads TGCGCCAGCAGCACAGGGCCACCCGAAAACTATGGCTACACCTTC. Translated, it gives CASSTGPPENYGYTF.

This clonotype was seen only a few times. V is TRBV4-3 and J is TRBJ1-2; D gene uncertain. With 1 base removed from V and 6 bases from J, the gap between germline ends came to 15 bases. Germline loops: CDR1 LGHNA, CDR2 YSLEER. This CDR3 comprises 15 residues. The CDR3 bases are TGCGCCAGCAGCCAAGTGATGGACGCCTCGCATGGCTACACCTTC. Amino acid sequence: CASSQVMDASHGYTF.

This clonotype has ten or more counts. This chain links TRBV6-5 with TRBJ1-4; weak D call: TRBD1 (5 bases). The CDR3 contains 14 residues. The V end was cut by 2 bases, the J end by 3 bases, with 7 bases between. CDR1 and CDR2 (germline): MNHEY, SVGAGI. CDR3 sequence reads: CASSYMGPNEKLFF. The CDR3 DNA reads as TGTGCCAGCAGTTACATGGGACCTAATGAAAAACTGTTTTTT.

This clonotype was picked up many times. The chain has TRBV7-9 and TRBJ2-1, with 7 bases aligning to TRBD1. The V gene end was trimmed by 5 bases and the J gene end by 6 bases; junction bases not matched to a gene: 7. There are 14 residues in the CDR3. Germline V gives CDR1 SEHNR, CDR2 FQNEAQ (reference sequence). The CDR3 coding sequence is TGTGCCAGCAGCACTACAGGGGCCGGCAATGAGCAGTTCTTC. It codes for CASSTTGAGNEQFF.

There are many counts of this clonotype. The chain uses TRBV28 and TRBJ2-1; D is possibly TRBD1 (6 bases). This CDR3 contains 17 residues. V gave up 8 bases and J gave up 2 bases, with 22 bases separating them. The V gene's germline CDR1 is MDHEN and CDR2 SYDVKM. The CDR3 loop is CASRLGSVRDTYNEQFF. The CDR3 DNA reads TGTGCCAGCCGACTGGGTAGCGTCCGGGACACCTACAATGAGCAGTTCTTC.

This clonotype was detected many times. The chain joins TRBV5-5 to TRBJ1-1; 9 nucleotides match TRBD1. Germline V gene data show CDR1 as SGHKS and CDR2 as YYEKEE (reference sequence). The J segment lost 1 base and the V segment lost 1 base, leaving 5 bases of the junction unmatched. This CDR3 contains 16 residues. The CDR3 loop is CASSLWGQGSNTEAFF. The CDR3 region has the DNA TGTGCCAGCAGCTTGTGGGGACAGGGATCGAACACTGAAGCTTTCTTT. Full variable domain (rest looked up from reference TRBV5-5 and TRBJ1-1): DAGVTQSPTHLIKTRGQQVTLRCSPISGHKSVSWYQQVLGQGPQFIFQYYEKEERGRGNFPDRFSARQFPNYSSELNVNALLLGDSALYLCASSLWGQGSNTEAFFGQGTRLTVV.

This clonotype was found a few times. This chain joins TRBV24-1 and TRBJ1-4, with a tentative D call TRBD1 (6 bases). Trimming took off 3 bases at V and 3 bases at J, with 10 bases between the two ends. Germline V CDR1 and CDR2: KGHDR, SFDVKD. The CDR3 runs 15 residues. CDR3 protein: CATSDPGAANEKLFF. The DNA of the CDR3 is TGTGCCACCAGTGATCCAGGGGCAGCTAATGAAAAACTGTTTTTT.

This clonotype was seen ten or more times. This chain joins TRBV27 and TRBJ2-7, with 7 nucleotides matching TRBD2. Germline CDR1 and CDR2: MNHEY and SMNVEV (reference sequence). This CDR3 has 14 amino acids. Trimming cost V 3 bases and J 6 bases; bases outside gene matches: 8. The DNA for the CDR3 is TGTGCCAGCAGTTTGGTGGGAGGGGCGGGCGAGCAGTACTTC. Its protein product is CASSLVGGAGEQYF.

This clonotype occurred a few times. The CDR3 loop reads CASSPGQVTEQYF. DNA of the CDR3: TGTGCCAGCAGTCCGGGACAGGTAACAGAGCAGTACTTC. The chain has TRBV27 and TRBJ2-7; 8 positions match TRBD1. The germline V gene has CDR1 MNHEY and CDR2 SMNVEV (reference sequence). V was pared by 5 bases and J by 7 bases, with 7 bases of the junction left unmatched. This CDR3 contains 13 residues.

V gene TRBV6-5 combines with J gene TRBJ2-6, with 7 bases identical to TRBD1. The CDR3 sequence is 18 residues long. V shed 2 bases and J 0 bases; nucleotides not matched to a gene: 7. Germline loops: CDR1 MNHEY, CDR2 SVGAGI. The CDR3 bases are TGTGCCAGCAGTTACCCGACAGGGAGAATCTCTGGGGCCAACGTCCTGACTTTC. This translates into CASSYPTGRISGANVLTF.

The chain couples TRBV6-2 or TRBV6-3 to TRBJ1-5; TRBD1 might be the D (5 bases). This CDR3 contains 17 residues. V was cut by 5 bases and J by 0 bases, with 17 bases left in between. CDR1 MNHEY and CDR2 SVGEGT come from the germline V gene. CDR3 nucleotide sequence: TGTGCCAGCAGTCTGTACCCAGGGCGATATAGCAATCAGCCCCAGCATTTT. Its translation: CASSLYPGRYSNQPQHF.

This clonotype came up many times. The chain joins TRBV19 to TRBJ2-1; 12 nucleotides agree with TRBD2. Per the germline V gene, CDR1 is LNHDA and CDR2 is SQIVND (reference sequence). The CDR3 sequence is 18 residues long. With 3 bases clipped from V and 8 bases from J, the junction kept 14 bases outside the gene matches. CDR3 DNA: TGTGCCAGTAGTATCCCTGGACTAGCGGGGTCTGCGGTCTATGAGCAGTTCTTC. Its protein product is CASSIPGLAGSAVYEQFF. Complete variable domain (other parts from reference TRBV19 and TRBJ2-1): DGGITQSPKYLFRKEGQNVTLSCEQNLNHDAMYWYRQDPGQGLRLIYYSQIVNDFQKGDIAEGYSVSREKKESFPLTVTSAQKNPTAFYLCASSIPGLAGSAVYEQFFGPGTRLTVL.

This clonotype was found many times. The chain joins TRBV28 to TRBJ2-7, with D perhaps TRBD1 or TRBD2 (5 bases each). Germline V gives CDR1 MDHEN, CDR2 SYDVKM. This CDR3 region has 13 residues. V was shortened by 5 bases and J by 3 bases, with 11 bases between the two germline ends. DNA for the CDR3: TGTGCCAGCAGTGGGGGACCGAGCTACGAGCAGTACTTC. As protein: CASSGGPSYEQYF.

This clonotype was seen more than once but under ten times. The J gene is TRBJ1-2, the V gene TRBV5-1, with D possibly being TRBD1 (5 bases). Germline CDR1 reads SGHRS; CDR2 reads YFSETQ. Trimming removed 4 bases from V and 2 bases from J, with 9 bases in between. The CDR3 is made up of 13 amino acids. CDR3 sequence reads: CASSVEGNYGYTF. In nucleotides, the CDR3 is TGCGCCAGCAGCGTCGAGGGGAACTATGGCTACACCTTC.

The chain links TRBV29-1 to TRBJ2-1, with TRBD1 identical over 10 bases. CDR3 length: 14 amino acids. The germline V gene encodes CDR1 SQVTM and CDR2 ANQGSEA. V lost 3 bases to trimming and J lost 2 bases; unmatched junction nucleotides: 1. CDR3 bases: TGCAGCGTTGAGGACAGGGGGACCTACAATGAGCAGTTCTTC. This codes for CSVEDRGTYNEQFF.

This clonotype was counted between two and nine times. The rearrangement joins TRBV7-2 to TRBJ1-1; D possibly corresponds to TRBD1 (5 bases). The ends were cut back, 5 bases at V and 3 bases at J, with 19 bases in the middle. The CDR3 totals 16 residues. From germline, CDR1 is SGHTA and CDR2 FQGNSA. The chain's CDR3 is CASSPPAAGSHTEAFF. The CDR3, as DNA: TGTGCCAGCAGCCCTCCCGCGGCAGGGTCGCACACTGAAGCTTTCTTT.

This chain joins TRBV19 and TRBJ2-2; D ambiguous. Trimming left V 3 bases short and J 4 bases short, with 6 bases between. Germline-derived CDR1 and CDR2 are LNHDA and SQIVND (reference sequence). The CDR3 loop spans 13 amino acids. DNA for the CDR3: TGTGCCAGTAGTATCCCAGTCACCGGGGAGCTGTTTTTT. Encoded protein: CASSIPVTGELFF.

This clonotype was counted ten times or more. The rearrangement links TRBV11-2 to TRBJ2-5, with no clear D. The CDR3 runs to 15 residues. Per the germline V gene, CDR1 is SGHAT and CDR2 is FQNNGV. V shed 3 bases and J shed 5 bases, with 16 bases lying between them. The CDR3: CASSFRPVEGETQYF. CDR3 bases: TGTGCCAGCAGCTTTCGCCCAGTAGAAGGGGAGACCCAGTACTTC.

This clonotype was counted ten times or more. The chain uses TRBV7-2 and TRBJ1-2; no clear D gene. The CDR3 spans 14 residues. Germline V gives CDR1 SGHTA, CDR2 FQGNSA. V was cut by 5 bases and J by 6 bases, with 16 bases left in between. The CDR3 loop reads CASSLTLGVHGYTF. The CDR3 DNA sequence: TGTGCCAGCAGCCTGACACTTGGGGTCCATGGCTACACCTTC.

The table lists this clonotype with a few counts. The chain is built from TRBV24-1 and TRBJ2-1, with 15 positions matching TRBD2. There are 20 residues in the CDR3. The germline V gene encodes CDR1 KGHDR and CDR2 SFDVKD. With 3 bases clipped from V and 1 base from J, the junction kept 9 bases outside the gene matches. The CDR3 protein is CATSDPGLAGGIPSYNEQFF. CDR3 nucleotides: TGTGCCACCAGTGATCCGGGACTAGCGGGAGGTATCCCGTCCTACAATGAGCAGTTCTTC.